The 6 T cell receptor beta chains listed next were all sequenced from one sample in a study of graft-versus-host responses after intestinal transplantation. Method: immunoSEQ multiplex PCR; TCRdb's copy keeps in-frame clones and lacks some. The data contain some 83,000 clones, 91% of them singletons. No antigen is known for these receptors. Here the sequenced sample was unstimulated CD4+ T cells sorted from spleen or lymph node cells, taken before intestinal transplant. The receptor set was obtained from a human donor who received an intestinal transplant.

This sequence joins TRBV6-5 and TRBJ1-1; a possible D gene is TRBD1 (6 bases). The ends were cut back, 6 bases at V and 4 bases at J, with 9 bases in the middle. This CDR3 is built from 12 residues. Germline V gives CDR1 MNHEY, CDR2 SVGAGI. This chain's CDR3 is CASRTGLTEAFF. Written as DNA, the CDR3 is TGTGCCAGCAGAACAGGGCTCACTGAAGCTTTCTTT.

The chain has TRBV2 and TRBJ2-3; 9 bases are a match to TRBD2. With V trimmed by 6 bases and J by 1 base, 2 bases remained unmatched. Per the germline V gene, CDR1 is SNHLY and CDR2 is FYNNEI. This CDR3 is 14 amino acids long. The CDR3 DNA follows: TGTGCCAGCAGCGAGCGGGGGGGCACAGATACGCAGTATTTT. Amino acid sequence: CASSERGGTDTQYF.

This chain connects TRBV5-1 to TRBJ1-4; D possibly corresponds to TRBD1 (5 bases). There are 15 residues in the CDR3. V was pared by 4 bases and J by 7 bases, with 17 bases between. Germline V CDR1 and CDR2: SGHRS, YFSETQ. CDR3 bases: TGCGCCAGCAGCGATTCGTTTCTGGGGGGTGAAAAACTGTTTTTT. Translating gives CASSDSFLGGEKLFF.

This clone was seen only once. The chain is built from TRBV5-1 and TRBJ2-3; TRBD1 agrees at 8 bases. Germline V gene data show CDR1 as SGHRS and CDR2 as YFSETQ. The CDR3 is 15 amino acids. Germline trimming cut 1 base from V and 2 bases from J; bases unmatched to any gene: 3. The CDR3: CASSLQGAHTDTQYF. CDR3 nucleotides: TGCGCCAGCAGCTTGCAGGGGGCGCACACAGATACGCAGTATTTT.

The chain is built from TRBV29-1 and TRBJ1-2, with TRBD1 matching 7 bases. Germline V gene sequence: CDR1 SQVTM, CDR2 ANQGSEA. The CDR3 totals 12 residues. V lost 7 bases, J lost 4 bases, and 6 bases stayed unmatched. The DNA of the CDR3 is TGCAGCGGTTACCGGGACAGCTATGGCTACACCTTC. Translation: CSGYRDSYGYTF.

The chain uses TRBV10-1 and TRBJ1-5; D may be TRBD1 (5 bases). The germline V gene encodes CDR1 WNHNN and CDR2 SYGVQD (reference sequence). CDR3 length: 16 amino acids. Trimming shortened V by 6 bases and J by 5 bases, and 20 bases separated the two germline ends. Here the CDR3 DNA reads TGCGCCAGCAGGTTAAAAGTGGGGCGGGGGGATCAGCCCCAGCATTTT. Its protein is CASRLKVGRGDQPQHF.